This T cell receptor (beta chain) was sequenced for a study of breast tumors, draining lymph nodes, adjacent tissues. Axillary draining lymph nodes of breast cancer patients supplied the node samples. There are a few counts of this clonotype. TCRdb redid the calling of the multiplex PCR reads with MiXCR, one entry per CDR3 protein. The table lists 200,000 to 250,000 distinct CDR3 sequences, less than 40% of them singletons. Germline V gene sequence: CDR1 MNHEY, CDR2 SMNVEV (reference sequence). V lost 3 bases and J lost 6; bases outside the gene matches: 4. The CDR3 is made up of 16 amino acids. The sequencing sample was made of axillary lymph node tissue. The origin of this receptor is a female donor with breast cancer. Some clones in this sample may be carry-over from other donors' samples. The chain combines TRBV27 with TRBJ1-6; 11 bases are a match to TRBD1. The CDR3 sequence is CASSLFGTGGNSPLHF. CDR3 coding DNA: TGTGCCAGCAGTTTGTTCGGGACAGGGGGTAATTCACCCCTCCACTTT.